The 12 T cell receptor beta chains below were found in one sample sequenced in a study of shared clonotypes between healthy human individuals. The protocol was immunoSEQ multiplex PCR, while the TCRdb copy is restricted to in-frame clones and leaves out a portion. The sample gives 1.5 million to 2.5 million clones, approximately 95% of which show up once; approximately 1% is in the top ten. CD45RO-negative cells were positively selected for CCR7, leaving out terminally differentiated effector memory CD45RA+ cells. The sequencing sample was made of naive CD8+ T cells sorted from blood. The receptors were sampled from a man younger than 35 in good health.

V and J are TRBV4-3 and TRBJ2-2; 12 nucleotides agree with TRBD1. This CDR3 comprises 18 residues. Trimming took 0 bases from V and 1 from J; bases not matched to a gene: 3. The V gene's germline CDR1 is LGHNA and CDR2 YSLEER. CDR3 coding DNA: TGCGCCAGCAGCCAAGAGGGACAGGGGGCCCTGAACACCGGGGAGCTGTTTTTT. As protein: CASSQEGQGALNTGELFF.

The CDR3 sequence is CASSLIYGYEQYF. CDR3 DNA: TGTGCCAGCAGTTTGATCTACGGGTACGAGCAGTACTTC. The V call is TRBV27, the J call TRBJ2-7; D is unresolved. V lost 3 bases and J 4 bases, leaving 10 bases between the germline ends. This CDR3 is built from 13 residues. Germline V CDR1 and CDR2: MNHEY, SMNVEV (reference sequence).

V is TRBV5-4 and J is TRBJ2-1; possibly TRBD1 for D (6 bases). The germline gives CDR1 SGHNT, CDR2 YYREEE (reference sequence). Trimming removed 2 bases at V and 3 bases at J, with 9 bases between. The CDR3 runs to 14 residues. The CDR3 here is CASSFRGVYNEQFF. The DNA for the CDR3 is TGTGCCAGCAGCTTCAGGGGAGTCTACAATGAGCAGTTCTTC.

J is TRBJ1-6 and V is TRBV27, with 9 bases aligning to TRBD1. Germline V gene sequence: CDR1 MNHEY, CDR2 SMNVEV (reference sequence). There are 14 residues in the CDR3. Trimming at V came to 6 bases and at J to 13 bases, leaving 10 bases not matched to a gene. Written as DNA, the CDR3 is TGTGCCAGCAGGGCCGGGACAGGGTTCACCCCCCTCCACTTT. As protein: CASRAGTGFTPLHF.

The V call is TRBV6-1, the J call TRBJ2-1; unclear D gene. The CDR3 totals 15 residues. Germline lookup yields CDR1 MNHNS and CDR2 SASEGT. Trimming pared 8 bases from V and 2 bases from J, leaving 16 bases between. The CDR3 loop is CASSREVIPYNEQFF. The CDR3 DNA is TGTGCCAGCTCACGAGAGGTAATCCCCTACAATGAGCAGTTCTTC.

The CDR3 DNA follows: TGTGCCAGCAGCTTGGGGGCTAGCGGGAGGAACACCGGGGAGCTGTTTTTT. This sequence encodes CASSLGASGRNTGELFF. The gene calls are TRBV5-6 and TRBJ2-2; 10 bases fit TRBD2. The V gene end was trimmed by 0 bases and the J gene end by 1 base; junction bases not matched to a gene: 3. The CDR3 covers 17 residues. Germline CDR1 SGHDT, CDR2 YYEEEE.

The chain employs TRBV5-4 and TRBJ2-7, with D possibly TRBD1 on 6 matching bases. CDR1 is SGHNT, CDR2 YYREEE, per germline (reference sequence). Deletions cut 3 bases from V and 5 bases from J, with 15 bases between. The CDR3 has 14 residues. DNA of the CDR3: TGTGCCAGCAGCTGGTGGGGGACATCCGACGAGCAGTACTTC. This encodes CASSWWGTSDEQYF.

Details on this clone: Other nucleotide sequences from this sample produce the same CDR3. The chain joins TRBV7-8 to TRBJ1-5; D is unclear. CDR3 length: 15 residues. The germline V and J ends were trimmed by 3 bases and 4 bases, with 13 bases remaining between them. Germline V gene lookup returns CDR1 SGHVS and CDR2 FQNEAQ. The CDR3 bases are TGTGCCAGCAGCTTGACGGACTCCTCTAATCAGCCCCAGCATTTT. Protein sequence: CASSLTDSSNQPQHF.

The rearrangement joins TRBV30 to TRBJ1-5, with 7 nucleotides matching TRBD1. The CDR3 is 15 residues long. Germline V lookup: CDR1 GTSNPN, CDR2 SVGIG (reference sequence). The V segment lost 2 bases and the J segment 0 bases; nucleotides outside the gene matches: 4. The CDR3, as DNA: TGTGCCTGGAGTCAGGGGACAGTTAGCAATCAGCCCCAGCATTTT. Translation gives CAWSQGTVSNQPQHF.

The CDR3 reads CASSPPGLAGGPSWTGELFF. In nucleotides, the CDR3 is TGTGCCAGCTCACCACCGGGACTAGCGGGAGGGCCGTCGTGGACCGGGGAGCTGTTTTTT. J is TRBJ2-2 and V is TRBV18; 16 nucleotides align to TRBD2. Germline V gene sequence: CDR1 KGHSH, CDR2 LQKENI. The junction had 9 bases not matched to a gene; V was cut back by 0 bases and J by 5 bases. The CDR3 consists of 20 residues.

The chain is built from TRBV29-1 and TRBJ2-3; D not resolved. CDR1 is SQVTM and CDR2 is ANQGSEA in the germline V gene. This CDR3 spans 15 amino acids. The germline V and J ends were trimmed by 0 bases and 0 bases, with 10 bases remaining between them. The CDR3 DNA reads TGCAGCGTTGAAGATCCAGTAACTAGCACAGATACGCAGTATTTT. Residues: CSVEDPVTSTDTQYF.

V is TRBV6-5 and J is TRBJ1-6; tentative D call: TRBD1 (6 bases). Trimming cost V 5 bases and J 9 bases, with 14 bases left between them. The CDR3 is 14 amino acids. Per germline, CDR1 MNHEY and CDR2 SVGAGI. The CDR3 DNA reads TGTGCCAGCAGTGAGACAGGAGGAGTTTCACCCCTCCACTTT. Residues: CASSETGGVSPLHF.